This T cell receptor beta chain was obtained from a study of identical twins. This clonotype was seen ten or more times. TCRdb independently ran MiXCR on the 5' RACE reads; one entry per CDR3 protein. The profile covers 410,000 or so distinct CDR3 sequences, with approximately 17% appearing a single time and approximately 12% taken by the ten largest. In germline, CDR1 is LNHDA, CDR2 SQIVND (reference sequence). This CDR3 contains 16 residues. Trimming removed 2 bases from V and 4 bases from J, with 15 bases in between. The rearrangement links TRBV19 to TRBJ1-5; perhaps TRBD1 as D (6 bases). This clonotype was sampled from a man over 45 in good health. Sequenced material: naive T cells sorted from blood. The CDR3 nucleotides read TGTGCCAGTAGTATAAACTCACAGGGTAGTAATCAGCCCCAGCATTTT. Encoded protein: CASSINSQGSNQPQHF.